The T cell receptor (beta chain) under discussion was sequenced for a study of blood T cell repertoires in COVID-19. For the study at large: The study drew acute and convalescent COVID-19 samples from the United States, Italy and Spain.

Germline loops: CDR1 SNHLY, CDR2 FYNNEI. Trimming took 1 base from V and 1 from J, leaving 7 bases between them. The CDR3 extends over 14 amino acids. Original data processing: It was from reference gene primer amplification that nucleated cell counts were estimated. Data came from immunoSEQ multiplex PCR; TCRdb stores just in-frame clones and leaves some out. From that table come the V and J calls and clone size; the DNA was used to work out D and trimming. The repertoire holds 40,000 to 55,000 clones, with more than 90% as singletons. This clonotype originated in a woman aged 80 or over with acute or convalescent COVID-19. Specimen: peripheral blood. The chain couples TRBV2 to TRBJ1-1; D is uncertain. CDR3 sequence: CASSEVGKNTEAFF. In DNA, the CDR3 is TGTGCCAGCAGTGAAGTCGGGAAGAACACTGAAGCTTTCTTT.